This T cell receptor beta chain emerged from a study of T cells after yellow fever vaccination (dated by TCRdb to between 2018 and 2021). General notes on the study: The SMART-Seq v4 Ultra Low Input RNA kit was used to prepare libraries from fractions with low cell numbers. Two healthy male donors, one aged 18 to 30 and one aged 30 to 40 years, made up the cohort. Bulk PBMC replicates and cell subsets were isolated from blood drawn at multiple timepoints before and after both primary and secondary immunization. To follow T-cell clones before and after primary and booster YFV17D yellow fever vaccination, bulk TCR alpha and beta repertoires were sequenced over time.

Study-wide conclusions, independent of this receptor: Computational filtering was required because FACS-sorted repertoires could contain abundant contaminating clonotypes from the bulk population. Most clones expanded after primary vaccination (about 95% of CD4 and around 88% of CD8) were re-detected after the booster, suggesting that broad memory maintenance occurred. The secondary T-cell response was found to be weaker but faster than the primary response, with a peak reached on day 5 rather than on day 15. A small share of clonotypes was detected in both CD4 and CD8 compartments, with the overlap likely arising from convergent recombination. Only two donors were included in the study, so the extent to which the findings can be generalized is limited.

The treatment or condition label, read with the paper, signifies: live attenuated yellow fever vaccine strain. At each blood-draw timepoint, two biological replicates of bulk PBMCs were obtained. PBMCs were isolated from peripheral blood using a standard Ficoll-Paque protocol. RNA was extracted with TriZol from bulk PBMCs, CD4 and CD8 fractions, and dextramer-positive and dextramer-negative fractions. TCR cDNA was synthesized by 5'RACE template switching, through which a universal primer site and unique molecular identifiers were introduced. Priming of cDNA synthesis was performed from both the TCR alpha and TCR beta constant segments. Library amplification used two PCR steps, and the second PCR step added sample barcodes and sequencing adapters. Libraries were sequenced on Illumina HiSeq 2500 (2x100 bp) or NovaSeq (2x150 bp). Per the source publication's procedure: MIGEC handled demultiplexing of reads and collapsing into UMI consensus sequences, while MiXCR performed V(D)J alignment. Vaccine-responding clonotypes were identified with edgeR using replicate PBMC samples, with FDR below 0.01 and a log2 fold change above 5 up to day 15 being required. CD4 or CD8 identity was assigned to each bulk clonotype according to whether the clonotype was present at higher abundance in the sequenced CD4 repertoire or the sequenced CD8 repertoire. TCRdb reran the public reads through fastp at Q25 and MiXCR, keeping productive beta chains. Rows are unified per CDR3 protein, each entry keeping the most common DNA and genes. The V and J calls come from TCRdb's annotation, not from the publication. The sample records 600,000 to 750,000 distinct CDR3 sequences, more than 9% of which are singletons. The top ten constitute under 15% of the sample.

A few counts support this clonotype. Its antigen is unknown. Per-base quality was not reported, and no clone a single base away is much larger than it. Reading from cysteine to phenylalanine, the CDR3 counts 14 amino acids. The retained sequence is limited to the CDR3, 42 bases, with the frame set at the first base. Per the germline V gene, SGHRS is the CDR1 and YFSETQ is the CDR2. After removal of 3 bases from V and 3 bases from J, the junction retains 4 bases not matched to a gene. The sample consisted of PBMCs, taken on the day of the yellow fever booster vaccination. The sequence was collected from a young man who received the YFV17D yellow fever vaccine. The chain is encoded by TRBV5-1 joined to TRBJ2-7; 9 middle bases align to TRBD1. The CDR3 in this case is CASSSTGGFYEQYF. In nucleotides, the sequence is TGCGCCAGCAGCTCGACAGGGGGTTTCTACGAGCAGTACTTC.